The 17 T cell receptor beta chains presented below share a single source sample, sequenced in a study of human T cells and chemical hapten exposure. Documented time point: healthy volunteer bleed at 2 weeks. The authors' total RNA extraction used unfractionated whole blood. A single record per CDR3 protein comes from TCRdb applying MiXCR to the RACE reads. The sample records 130,000 or so distinct CDR3 sequences, around 8.3% being singletons. The specimen was whole blood. These receptors came from a male donor in good health. Some clones in this sample may be carry-over from other donors' samples.

This clonotype came up many times. This sequence joins TRBV12-3 or TRBV12-4 and TRBJ2-2; TRBD1 agrees at 8 bases. Unmatched junction bases numbered 9, after V lost 3 bases and J lost 6 bases. The CDR3 sequence is 16 residues long. CDR3 sequence reads: CASSLMTGAASGELFF. CDR3 DNA sequence: TGTGCCAGCAGTTTGATGACAGGGGCCGCTTCCGGGGAGCTGTTTTTT.

This clonotype occurred a few times. The DNA of the CDR3 is TGTGCCAGCAGCATAGGACAGGCCCCGCCAGGGGAGCTGTTTTTT. This sequence encodes CASSIGQAPPGELFF. V is TRBV7-9 and J is TRBJ2-2; 7 bases fit TRBD1. The germline V gene encodes CDR1 SEHNR and CDR2 FQNEAQ (reference sequence). Trimming took 5 bases from V and 8 from J; bases not matched to a gene: 11. The CDR3 consists of 15 residues.

This clonotype was picked up many times. The chain has TRBV4-2 and TRBJ2-7; 8 nucleotides align to TRBD1. The CDR3 spans 15 residues. Germline V lookup: CDR1 LGHNA, CDR2 YNFKEQ. V trimming: 0 bases; J trimming: 4 bases; junction bases outside the gene matches: 5. Written as DNA, the CDR3 is TGTGCCAGCAGCCAAGAGGTCCGACAGGGGTACGAGCAGTACTTC. It encodes CASSQEVRQGYEQYF.

This clonotype has ten or more counts. The chain carries TRBV20-1 and TRBJ2-3; D uncertain. Trimming left V 6 bases short and J 2 bases short, with 12 bases between. Per germline, CDR1 DFQATT and CDR2 SNEGSKA (reference sequence). The CDR3 is 13 residues long. CDR3 sequence reads: CSAQLNPTDTQYF. The CDR3, as DNA: TGCAGTGCCCAGTTAAATCCCACAGATACGCAGTATTTT.

This CDR3 reads CASSQGTSGHNEQFF. CDR3 bases: TGTGCCAGCAGCCAAGGTACTAGCGGACACAATGAGCAGTTCTTC. The V call is TRBV12-3 or TRBV12-4, the J call TRBJ2-1, with TRBD2 matching over 8 bases. The CDR3 runs 15 residues. Trimming at V came to 6 bases and at J to 5 bases, leaving 9 bases not matched to a gene.

This clonotype came up a few times. The rearrangement joins TRBV2 to TRBJ2-1; a possible D gene is TRBD2 (6 bases). Germline loops: CDR1 SNHLY, CDR2 FYNNEI. The CDR3 runs 14 residues. V lost 4 bases and J lost 4, with 11 bases in between. This chain's CDR3 is CASSVGTSYNEQFF. In nucleotides, the CDR3 is TGTGCCAGCAGTGTGGGGACTTCATACAATGAGCAGTTCTTC.

The sample holds many counts of this clonotype. The chain combines TRBV27 with TRBJ1-1; the D gene is possibly TRBD1 (5 bases). The CDR3 totals 14 residues. In germline, CDR1 is MNHEY, CDR2 SMNVEV (reference sequence). V lost 3 bases to trimming and J lost 4 bases, with 12 bases between them. The CDR3 DNA follows: TGTGCCAGCAGTTTTGGGGCGAGGAGCACTGAAGCTTTCTTT. This sequence encodes CASSFGARSTEAFF.

This chain connects TRBV20-1 to TRBJ2-7; perhaps D is TRBD1 or TRBD2 (7 bases each). The CDR3 length is 14 residues. Germline V gene lookup returns CDR1 DFQATT and CDR2 SNEGSKA (reference sequence). Trimming left V 1 base short and J 3 bases short, with 13 bases between. CDR3 DNA sequence: TGCAGTGCTAGAGTGGGAGGGGGCTACTACGAGCAGTACTTC. This translates into CSARVGGGYYEQYF.

The V gene is TRBV6-2 or TRBV6-3, the J gene TRBJ1-2; 7 nucleotides align to TRBD1. Germline assignment: CDR1 MNHEY and CDR2 SVGEGT. With V trimmed by 4 bases and J by 4 bases, 9 bases remained unmatched. This CDR3 contains 15 residues. Here the CDR3 DNA reads TGTGCCAGCAGTTCATCCAGGGGGTCCGCCTATGGCTACACCTTC. Its protein product is CASSSSRGSAYGYTF.

V usage is TRBV7-9 and J usage is TRBJ2-1, with 7 nucleotides matching TRBD1. CDR1 is SEHNR, CDR2 FQNEAQ, per germline (reference sequence). Trimming took 0 bases from V and 7 from J; bases not matched to a gene: 3. The CDR3 is made up of 14 amino acids. CDR3 sequence reads: CASSLAGGVNEQFF. Here the CDR3 DNA reads TGTGCCAGCAGCTTAGCAGGGGGCGTGAATGAGCAGTTCTTC.

This clonotype was seen only a few times. The chain carries TRBV12-3 or TRBV12-4 and TRBJ1-4; tentative D call: TRBD1 (6 bases). V lost 3 bases to trimming and J lost 2 bases, with 10 bases between them. CDR3 length: 15 amino acids. CDR3 DNA: TGTGCCAGCAGTTTGGGGGGGGCGACTAATGAAAAACTGTTTTTT. This sequence encodes CASSLGGATNEKLFF.

This clonotype was counted a few times. The chain couples TRBV7-6 to TRBJ2-5; either TRBD1 or TRBD2 may fit D (5 bases each). The CDR3 consists of 14 residues. Trimming pared 4 bases from V and 2 bases from J, leaving 11 bases between. Germline-derived CDR1 and CDR2 are SGHVS and FNYEAQ. The CDR3 nucleotides are TGTGCCAGCAGCTCCCGGGACGGTCAAGAGACCCAGTACTTC. Protein sequence: CASSSRDGQETQYF. Full variable domain (missing parts from reference TRBV7-6 and TRBJ2-5): GAGVSQSPRYKVTKRGQDVALRCDPISGHVSLYWYRQALGQGPEFLTYFNYEAQQDKSGLPNDRFSAERPEGSISTLTIQRTEQRDSAMYRCASSSRDGQETQYFGPGTRLLVL.

This chain joins TRBV7-3 and TRBJ1-1; the D gene is possibly TRBD1 (6 bases). The V end lost 5 bases, the J end lost 1 base, and 17 bases lay between the germline ends. Germline V gene data show CDR1 as SGHTA and CDR2 as FQGTGA. The CDR3 has 16 residues. In DNA form, the CDR3 reads TGTGCCAGCAGCCCCGGACAGTTATTAACGAACACTGAAGCTTTCTTT. Translation: CASSPGQLLTNTEAFF. The full variable domain, with the rest looked up from reference TRBV7-3 and TRBJ1-1, is GAGVSQTPSNKVTEKGKYVELRCDPISGHTALYWYRQSLGQGPEFLIYFQGTGAADDSGLPNDRFFAVRPEGSVSTLKIQRTERGDSAVYLCASSPGQLLTNTEAFFGQGTRLTVV.

This clonotype came up many times. The chain has TRBV6-1 and TRBJ2-7; the D gene could be TRBD1 or TRBD2 (5 bases each). This CDR3 has 14 residues. CDR1 and CDR2 (germline): MNHNS, SASEGT. V was trimmed by 5 bases and J by 6 bases, leaving 17 bases between them. CDR3: CASSIQDTGAEQYF. The CDR3 DNA is TGTGCCAGCAGTATACAGGATACCGGGGCCGAGCAGTACTTC.

This clonotype was found many times. V gene TRBV11-2 combines with J gene TRBJ2-2; perhaps TRBD2 as D (6 bases). Deletions cut 2 bases from V and 4 bases from J, with 14 bases between. The CDR3 is 16 amino acids. CDR1 and CDR2 from the germline V gene are SGHAT and FQNNGV. DNA of the CDR3: TGTGCCAGCAGCTTACCGGCCGGGGGAGGCACCGGGGAGCTGTTTTTT. Translating it yields CASSLPAGGGTGELFF.

This clonotype was detected a few times. The chain carries TRBV7-8 and TRBJ2-1; D perhaps matches TRBD2 (5 bases). CDR3 length equals 15 residues. Trimming shortened V by 5 bases and J by 2 bases, and 13 bases separated the two germline ends. The germline V gene encodes CDR1 SGHVS and CDR2 FQNEAQ. CDR3 coding DNA: TGTGCCAGCAGCATGGGCCTCGGGACCTACAATGAGCAGTTCTTC. This sequence encodes CASSMGLGTYNEQFF. The full variable domain, completed using reference TRBV7-8 and TRBJ2-1, is GAGVSQSPRYKVAKRGQDVALRCDPISGHVSLFWYQQALGQGPEFLTYFQNEAQLDKSGLPSDRFFAERPEGSVSTLKIQRTQQEDSAVYLCASSMGLGTYNEQFFGPGTRLTVL.

The V call is TRBV28, the J call TRBJ1-1, with TRBD1 matching over 9 bases. After removal of 8 bases from V and 1 base from J, the junction contained 2 bases not matched to a gene. Germline V gene data show CDR1 as MDHEN and CDR2 as SYDVKM. CDR3 length: 13 residues. The CDR3 DNA is TGTGCCAGCCGGGGACAGGGGAACACTGAAGCTTTCTTT. Amino acid sequence: CASRGQGNTEAFF. The full variable domain, its missing parts supplied by reference TRBV28 and TRBJ1-1, is DVKVTQSSRYLVKRTGEKVFLECVQDMDHENMFWYRQDPGLGLRLIYFSYDVKMKEKGDIPEGYSVSREKKERFSLILESASTNQTSMYLCASRGQGNTEAFFGQGTRLTVV.